The entry below gives a single T cell receptor (beta chain) sequence along with its context. Its target is not known. This CDR3 is built from 14 residues. V lost 5 bases, J lost 0 bases, and 8 bases lay in between. Germline V gives CDR1 SNHLY, CDR2 FYNNEI. This specimen comes from a study of cytomegalovirus exposure and HLA in healthy donors. The study, taken as a whole, reports: The study recorded more than 150 TCR beta chains that were cytomegalovirus-associated. Reports showed the classifier diagnosing cytomegalovirus status with high specificity and sensitivity.

Repertoires were generated with immunoSEQ multiplex PCR, while TCRdb's copy carries only in-frame clones and drops some. The sample has some 170,000 clones; around nine tenths are singletons. The specimen was PBMCs. The clonotype originates from a woman aged 25-40 years in good health and CMV-seronegative. The V call is TRBV2, the J call TRBJ1-3; D gene unclear. CDR3 sequence reads: CASSRGPSGNTIYF. In DNA form, the CDR3 reads TGTGCCAGCAGTCGGGGTCCCTCTGGAAACACCATATATTTT.